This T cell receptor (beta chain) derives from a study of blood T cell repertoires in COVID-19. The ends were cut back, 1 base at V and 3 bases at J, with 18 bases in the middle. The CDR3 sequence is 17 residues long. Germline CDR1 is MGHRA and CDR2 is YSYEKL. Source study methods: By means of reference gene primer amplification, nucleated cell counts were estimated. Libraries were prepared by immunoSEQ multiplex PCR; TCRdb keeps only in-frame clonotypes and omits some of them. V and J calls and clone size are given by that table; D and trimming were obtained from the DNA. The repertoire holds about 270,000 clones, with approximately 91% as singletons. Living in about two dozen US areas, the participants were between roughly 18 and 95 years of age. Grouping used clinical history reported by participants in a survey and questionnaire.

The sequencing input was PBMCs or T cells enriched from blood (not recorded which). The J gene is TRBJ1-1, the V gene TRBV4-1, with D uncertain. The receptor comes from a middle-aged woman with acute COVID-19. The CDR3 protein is CASSQGTIFAEDTEAFF. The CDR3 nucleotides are TGCGCCAGCAGCCAAGGTACCATATTCGCTGAGGACACTGAAGCTTTCTTT.